These 5 T cell receptor beta chains came from one sample sequenced in a study of blood T cell repertoires in COVID-19 (dated by TCRdb to 2019 to 2021). Receptors were amplified or captured by the immunoSEQ multiplex PCR assay. Entries here come from immuneACCESS through TCRdb and include only in-frame sequences with V and J called. Some clones fail to appear in such tables; in the studies checked, an unresolved V gene covers under half of the shortfall, and the cause of the remainder is unknown. The sample table contains about 250,000 clones; only one count was recorded for around 82% of them. 4.9% of the sample belongs to the ten largest clones. Sequenced material: peripheral blood. The receptors originated from a woman aged 80 or over with active or convalescent COVID-19.

This chain joins TRBV27 and TRBJ1-3, with 9 nucleotides matching TRBD1. Per the germline V gene, CDR1 is MNHEY and CDR2 is SMNVEV (reference sequence). Trimming at V came to 3 bases and at J to 0 bases, leaving 0 bases not matched to a gene. The CDR3 contains 15 residues. CDR3 amino acids: CASSLTGGSGNTIYF. The CDR3 coding sequence is TGTGCCAGCAGTTTGACAGGGGGCTCTGGAAACACCATATATTTT.

The chain has TRBV7-9 and TRBJ2-7; tentatively, D is TRBD1 (5 bases). CDR1 and CDR2 (germline): SEHNR, FQNEAQ (reference sequence). V was cut by 5 bases and J by 2 bases, with 16 bases left in between. This CDR3 has 15 amino acids. The chain's CDR3 is CASSPQGWSPYEQYF. As DNA, the CDR3 is TGTGCCAGCAGCCCCCAGGGCTGGTCCCCCTACGAGCAGTACTTC.

The sample holds one count of this clone. Written as DNA, the CDR3 is TGCGCCAGCAGCTTGGGCGGGACAGGGGGTAGTGGCTACACCTTC. It translates to CASSLGGTGGSGYTF. The chain combines TRBV5-1 with TRBJ1-2, with 11 bases aligning to TRBD1. The CDR3 consists of 15 residues. Germline V gene sequence: CDR1 SGHRS, CDR2 YFSETQ. The V segment lost 0 bases and the J segment 7 bases; nucleotides outside the gene matches: 5.

V is TRBV15 and J is TRBJ2-6; D unresolved. Trimming shortened V by 0 bases and J by 0 bases, and 9 bases separated the two germline ends. The CDR3 runs 17 residues. Germline CDR1 and CDR2: LNHNV and YYDKDF (reference sequence). The CDR3 nucleotides read TGTGCCACCAGCAGAGACAGGATTTCCTCTGGGGCCAACGTCCTGACTTTC. This translates into CATSRDRISSGANVLTF.

The J gene is TRBJ1-1, the V gene TRBV3-1 (or the pseudogene TRBV3-2); 9 bases line up with TRBD1. The V gene end was trimmed by 5 bases and the J gene end by 5 bases; junction bases not matched to a gene: 9. Germline V gene lookup returns CDR1 LGHDT and CDR2 YNNKEL (reference sequence). The CDR3 is 15 amino acids. The DNA of the CDR3 is TGTGCCAGCAGCTACTCGGGACAGGGTGGAACTGAAGCTTTCTTT. This translates into CASSYSGQGGTEAFF.